This is a list of T cell receptor beta chains from one sample in a study of T cell responses to AZD1222 COVID-19 vaccine. Produced via immunoSEQ multiplex PCR; TCRdb's table is partial and in-frame only. This table has approximately 150,000 clones, approximately 91% appearing once. Sequenced here: peripheral blood, sampled 28 days after the second AZD1222 dose. These receptors were collected from an adult who received the AZD1222 COVID-19 vaccine. CDR3s include the opening cysteine and the closing phenylalanine or tryptophan. The order of the fields is V gene, J gene, clone size, D gene, CDR3 protein, CDR3 DNA. A D gene is named only where the DNA matches it firmly. A clone size is listed for some rows: how often the clone was seen (once, few, many), or a class if it is expanded.

TRBV6-2/TRBV6-3,TRBJ2-1,.,TRBD2,CASSYSSSGGLIQFF,TGTGCCAGCAGTTACTCTTCTAGCGGGGGCCTTATACAGTTCTTC
TRBV5-1,TRBJ2-6,.,.,CASSGRGPRSGANVLTF,TGCGCCAGCTCAGGGAGGGGGCCGAGGTCTGGGGCCAACGTCCTGACTTTC
TRBV6-5,TRBJ1-2,.,TRBD1,CASGLPDRAYGYTF,TGTGCCAGCGGGCTCCCGGACAGGGCTTATGGCTACACCTTC
TRBV14,TRBJ2-5,.,TRBD2,CASSQSGLAGGGETQYF,TGTGCCAGCAGCCAGTCCGGACTAGCGGGCGGGGGAGAGACCCAGTACTTC
TRBV13,TRBJ2-1,.,TRBD1,CASSTQRGQGIENEQFF,TGTGCCAGCAGCACGCAGAGGGGACAGGGTATAGAAAATGAGCAGTTCTTC
TRBV29-1,TRBJ2-3,.,.,CSVGWAGDTQYF,TGCAGCGTTGGGTGGGCTGGAGATACGCAGTATTTT
TRBV6-1,TRBJ2-7,.,TRBD1,CASSAAQGQGAYEQYF,TGTGCCAGCAGTGCGGCCCAAGGACAGGGCGCCTACGAGCAGTACTTC
TRBV6-5,TRBJ1-1,.,.,CASSYAGGGTEAFF,TGTGCCAGCAGTTACGCGGGGGGAGGAACTGAAGCTTTCTTT
TRBV4-1,TRBJ1-5,.,.,CASSQDNTDQPQHF,TGCGCCAGCAGCCAAGATAACACAGATCAGCCCCAGCATTTT
TRBV10-3,TRBJ2-1,.,TRBD1,CATGQGGDNEQFF,TGTGCCACCGGACAGGGGGGGGACAATGAGCAGTTCTTC
TRBV19,TRBJ2-7,.,.,CASSTQGRGEQYF,TGTGCCAGTAGTACCCAGGGGAGAGGCGAGCAGTACTTC
TRBV3-1/TRBV3-2,TRBJ2-1,.,TRBD2,CASSPAGGNYNEQFF,TGTGCCAGCAGCCCAGCGGGGGGGAACTACAATGAGCAGTTCTTC
TRBV9,TRBJ2-1,.,TRBD1,CASSERQGSSYNEQFF,TGTGCCAGCAGCGAGAGACAGGGGTCCTCTTACAATGAGCAGTTCTTC
TRBV4-3,TRBJ1-5,.,.,CASSQGAGGNQPQHF,TGCGCCAGCAGCCAAGGGGCAGGGGGCAATCAGCCCCAGCATTTT
TRBV6-6,TRBJ1-2,.,.,CASSYYPSDYGYTF,TGTGCCAGCAGTTACTATCCCAGTGACTATGGCTACACCTTC
TRBV4-2,TRBJ2-1,few,.,CASSRSRVSYNEQFF,TGTGCCAGCAGCCGGAGCCGGGTTTCCTACAATGAGCAGTTCTTC
TRBV5-4,TRBJ1-1,.,.,CASSSGQPTAEAFF,TGTGCCAGCAGCTCTGGACAGCCGACTGCTGAAGCTTTCTTT
TRBV29-1,TRBJ1-5,once,.,CSVADSLYQPQHF,TGCAGCGTTGCCGACTCTCTCTATCAGCCCCAGCATTTT
TRBV30,TRBJ2-2,once,TRBD2,CALAGALTGELFF,TGTGCACTAGCGGGAGCGTTAACCGGGGAGCTGTTTTTT
TRBV28,TRBJ1-5,once,TRBD1,CASGTPAGGKASNQPQHF,TGTGCCAGCGGAACCCCCGCAGGGGGAAAAGCTAGCAATCAGCCCCAGCATTTT
TRBV2,TRBJ2-7,.,.,CASSDGLSSYEQYF,TGTGCCAGCAGTGACGGCCTGAGCTCCTACGAGCAGTACTTC
TRBV6-5,TRBJ1-1,.,TRBD1,CASRPGGRTEAFF,TGTGCCAGCAGACCAGGGGGCCGGACTGAAGCTTTCTTT
TRBV5-4,TRBJ1-4,once,TRBD1,CASSLGGTGHPTTNEKLFF,TGTGCCAGCAGCTTGGGGGGGACAGGTCACCCCACAACTAATGAAAAACTGTTTTTT
TRBV7-8,TRBJ1-6,.,.,CASSLDRQPDSPLHF,TGTGCCAGCAGCTTAGATAGGCAACCGGATTCACCCCTCCACTTT
TRBV21-1,TRBJ1-5,.,.,CASSPFWRPQHF,TGTGCCAGCAGCCCCTTTTGGCGGCCCCAGCATTTT
TRBV7-3,TRBJ2-1,once,TRBD2,CASSLGLAGGRYNEQFF,TGTGCCAGCAGCTTAGGGTTAGCGGGAGGACGTTACAATGAGCAGTTCTTC
TRBV30,TRBJ2-7,.,TRBD1,CAWSSKVWDRKAYEQYF,TGTGCCTGGAGTTCAAAGGTATGGGACAGGAAGGCCTACGAGCAGTACTTC
TRBV29-1,TRBJ2-3,.,.,CSVEQDEDTQYF,TGCAGCGTTGAACAGGACGAAGATACGCAGTATTTT
TRBV13,TRBJ2-3,once,TRBD2,CASSSRLAESSTDTQYF,TGTGCCAGCAGCTCCAGACTAGCAGAGTCTAGCACAGATACGCAGTATTTT
TRBV6-1,TRBJ1-1,.,.,CASRNLGKGNTEAFF,TGTGCCAGCAGAAACCTAGGGAAGGGGAACACTGAAGCTTTCTTT
TRBV20-1,TRBJ2-7,.,.,CSAGRRWEQYF,TGCAGTGCGGGACGGCGGTGGGAGCAGTACTTC
TRBV29-1,TRBJ1-1,.,.,CSVEGPVGWF,TGCAGCGTTGAAGGGCCAGTGGGGTGGTTT
TRBV6-5,TRBJ1-6,.,.,CASSYRRQEYNSPLHF,TGTGCCAGCAGTTACCGGCGACAGGAGTATAATTCACCCCTCCACTTT
TRBV13,TRBJ2-3,.,.,CASSLVGRLTDTQYF,TGTGCCAGCAGCTTAGTCGGTCGCCTCACAGATACGCAGTATTTT
TRBV19,TRBJ1-2,.,TRBD1,CASSIEDRASYGYTF,TGTGCCAGTAGTATAGAGGACAGGGCTAGCTATGGCTACACCTTC
TRBV12-3/TRBV12-4,TRBJ1-5,.,.,CASTMTNQPQHF,TGTGCCAGCACCATGACAAATCAGCCCCAGCATTTT
TRBV5-1,TRBJ1-6,.,.,CASSLVGGYNSPLHF,TGCGCCAGCAGCTTGGTCGGGGGGTATAATTCACCCCTCCACTTT
TRBV5-1,TRBJ2-3,.,.,CASSFAELTDTQYF,TGCGCCAGCAGCTTCGCGGAGCTCACAGATACGCAGTATTTT
TRBV5-1,TRBJ1-1,.,.,CASSPWGNTEAFF,TGCGCCAGCAGCCCGTGGGGTAACACTGAAGCTTTCTTT
TRBV30,TRBJ2-7,.,.,CAWSVLSTYEQYF,TGTGCCTGGAGTGTATTATCGACCTACGAGCAGTACTTC
TRBV6-5,TRBJ1-1,.,.,CASSYSFPVNTEAFF,TGTGCCAGCAGTTACTCGTTCCCTGTGAACACTGAAGCTTTCTTT
TRBV19,TRBJ2-5,.,.,CASSMIISGAPSQETQYF,TGTGCCAGTAGTATGATCATTTCGGGGGCACCTTCCCAAGAGACCCAGTACTTC